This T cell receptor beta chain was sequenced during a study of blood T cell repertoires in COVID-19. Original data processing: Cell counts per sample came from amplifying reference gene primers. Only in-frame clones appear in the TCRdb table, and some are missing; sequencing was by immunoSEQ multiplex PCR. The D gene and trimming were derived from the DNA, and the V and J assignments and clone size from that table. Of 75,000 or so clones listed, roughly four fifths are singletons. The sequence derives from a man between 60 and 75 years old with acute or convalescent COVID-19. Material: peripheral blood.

As DNA, the CDR3 is TGTGCCAGCAGCTTGTCCCGGACAGTGAACTATGGCTACACCTTC. It yields the protein CASSLSRTVNYGYTF. V usage is TRBV7-9 and J usage is TRBJ1-2, with D perhaps matching TRBD1 (6 bases). The germline CDR1 and CDR2 sequences are SEHNR and FQNEAQ (reference sequence). V dropped 3 bases and J dropped 2 bases, with 13 bases sitting between them. CDR3 size: 15 residues. Using reference TRBV7-9 and TRBJ1-2 for the parts outside the CDR3, the full variable domain is DTGVSQNPRHKITKRGQNVTFRCDPISEHNRLYWYRQTLGQGPEFLTYFQNEAQLEKSRLLSDRFSAERPKGSFSTLEIQRTEQGDSAMYLCASSLSRTVNYGYTFGSGTRLTVV.